A single sample gave rise to the 3 T cell receptor beta chains below, sequenced in a study of early T cells in non-severe SARS-CoV-2 infection. TCRdb used MiXCR to reprocess the 5' RACE reads, holding one entry per CDR3 protein. Found here are 65,000 to 85,000 distinct CDR3 sequences, approximately 9.1% of them singletons; the top ten hold around a sixth. The sequenced sample was whole blood, obtained at baseline. These TCRs come from an adult who was a healthcare worker with PCR-confirmed SARS-CoV-2 infection or an uninfected control (not recorded which).

The rearrangement uses TRBV12-3 or TRBV12-4 and TRBJ2-7; D gene unclear. The CDR3 sequence is 12 residues long. The V end was cut by 2 bases, the J end by 2 bases, with 4 bases between. CDR3 bases: TGTGCCAGCAGTTTAACGGCCTACGAGCAGTACTTC. Its translation is CASSLTAYEQYF.

There are many counts of this clonotype. This chain connects TRBV18 to TRBJ1-1; D unclear. This CDR3 is built from 16 residues. The V end lost 0 bases, the J end lost 0 bases, and 11 bases lay between the germline ends. Germline CDR1 KGHSH, CDR2 LQKENI. The CDR3 nucleotides are TGTGCCAGCTCACCACCGAAGGGAACCTTGAACACTGAAGCTTTCTTT. As protein: CASSPPKGTLNTEAFF.

This clonotype was recorded many times. The chain joins TRBV7-2 to TRBJ1-5, with D unclear. Germline CDR1 reads SGHTA; CDR2 reads FQGNSA. The CDR3 length is 12 residues. Trimming shortened V by 4 bases and J by 12 bases, and 13 bases separated the two germline ends. CDR3 sequence: CASSSTLDGQHF. The DNA of the CDR3 is TGTGCCAGCAGCTCTACATTGGACGGCCAGCATTTT.